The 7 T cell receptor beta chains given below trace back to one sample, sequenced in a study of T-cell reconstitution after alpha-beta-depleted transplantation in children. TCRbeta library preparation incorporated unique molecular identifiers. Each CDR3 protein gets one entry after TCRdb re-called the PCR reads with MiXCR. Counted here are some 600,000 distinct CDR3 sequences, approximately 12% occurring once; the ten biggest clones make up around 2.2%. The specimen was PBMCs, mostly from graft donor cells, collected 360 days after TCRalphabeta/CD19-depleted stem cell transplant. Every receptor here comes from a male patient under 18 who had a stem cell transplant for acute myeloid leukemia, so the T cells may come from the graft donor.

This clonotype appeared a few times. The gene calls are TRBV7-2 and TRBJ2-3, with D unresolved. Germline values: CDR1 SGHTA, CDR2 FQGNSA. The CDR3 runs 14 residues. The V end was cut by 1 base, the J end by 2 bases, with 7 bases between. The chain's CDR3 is CASSLGATTDTQYF. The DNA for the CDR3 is TGTGCCAGCAGCTTAGGGGCCACCACAGATACGCAGTATTTT. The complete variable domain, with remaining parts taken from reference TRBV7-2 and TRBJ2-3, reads GAGVSQSPSNKVTEKGKDVELRCDPISGHTALYWYRQSLGQGLEFLIYFQGNSAPDKSGLPSDRFSAERTGGSVSTLTIQRTQQEDSAVYLCASSLGATTDTQYFGPGTRLTVL.

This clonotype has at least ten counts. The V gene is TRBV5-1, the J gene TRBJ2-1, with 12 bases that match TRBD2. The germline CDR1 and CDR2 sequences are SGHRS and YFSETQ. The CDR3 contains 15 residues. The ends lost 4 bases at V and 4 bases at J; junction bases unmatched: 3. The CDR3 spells CASSAGLAGYNEQFF. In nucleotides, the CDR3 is TGCGCCAGCAGCGCTGGACTAGCGGGATACAATGAGCAGTTCTTC. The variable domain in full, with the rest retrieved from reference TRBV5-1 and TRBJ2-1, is KAGVTQTPRYLIKTRGQQVTLSCSPISGHRSVSWYQQTPGQGLQFLFEYFSETQRNKGNFPGRFSGRQFSNSRSEMNVSTLELGDSALYLCASSAGLAGYNEQFFGPGTRLTVL.

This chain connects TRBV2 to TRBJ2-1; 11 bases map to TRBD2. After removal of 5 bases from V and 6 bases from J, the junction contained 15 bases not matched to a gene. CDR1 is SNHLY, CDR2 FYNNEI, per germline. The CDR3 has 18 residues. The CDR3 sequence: CASSLETSGMGQINEQFF. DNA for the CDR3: TGTGCCAGCAGTTTGGAGACTAGCGGGATGGGGCAGATCAATGAGCAGTTCTTC.

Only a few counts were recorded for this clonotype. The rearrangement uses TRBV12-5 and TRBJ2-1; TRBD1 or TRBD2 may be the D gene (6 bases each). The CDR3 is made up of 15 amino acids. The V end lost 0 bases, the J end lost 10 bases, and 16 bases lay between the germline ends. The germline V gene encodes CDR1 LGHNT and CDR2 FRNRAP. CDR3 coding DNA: TGTGCTAGTGGTTTGGTGGGGGGCCCCGACGGAGAGCAGTTCTTC. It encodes CASGLVGGPDGEQFF.

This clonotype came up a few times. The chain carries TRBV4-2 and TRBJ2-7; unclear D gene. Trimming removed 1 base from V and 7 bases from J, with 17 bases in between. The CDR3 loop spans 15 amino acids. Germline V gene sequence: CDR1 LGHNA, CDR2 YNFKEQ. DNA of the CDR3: TGTGCCAGCAGCCAAGTTGGTGGTACCAGTGGGGAGCAGTACTTC. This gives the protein CASSQVGGTSGEQYF.

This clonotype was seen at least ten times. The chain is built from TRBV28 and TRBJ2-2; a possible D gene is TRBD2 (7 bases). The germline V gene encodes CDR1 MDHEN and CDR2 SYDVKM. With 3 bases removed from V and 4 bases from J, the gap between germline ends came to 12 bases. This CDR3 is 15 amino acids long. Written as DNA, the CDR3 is TGTGCCAGCAGTTTCGAGAGGGGGGGCACCGGGGAGCTGTTTTTT. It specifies CASSFERGGTGELFF. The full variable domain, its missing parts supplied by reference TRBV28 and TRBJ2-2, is DVKVTQSSRYLVKRTGEKVFLECVQDMDHENMFWYRQDPGLGLRLIYFSYDVKMKEKGDIPEGYSVSREKKERFSLILESASTNQTSMYLCASSFERGGTGELFFGEGSRLTVL.

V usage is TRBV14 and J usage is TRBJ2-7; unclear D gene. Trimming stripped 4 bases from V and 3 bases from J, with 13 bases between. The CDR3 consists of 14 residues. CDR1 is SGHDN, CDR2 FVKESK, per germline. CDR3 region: CASSLYELSYEQYF. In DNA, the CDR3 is TGTGCCAGCAGCCTGTACGAGCTCAGCTACGAGCAGTACTTC.